This entry lists 31 T cell receptor beta chains sequenced from one sample in a study of prognosis after radiotherapy for stage I lung cancer. Genomic DNA was subjected to two-round multiplex PCR for amplification of TCR beta CDR3. The first round of PCR was done with primers that matched each TRBV and TRBJ gene. TCRdb recomputed calls from the multiplex PCR reads with MiXCR, one row per CDR3 protein. The data show 10,000 to 15,000 distinct CDR3 sequences, around 50% seen once. The material sequenced was PBMCs, taken before or after stereotactic body radiation therapy (not recorded which). These receptors were taken from a donor over 45 with non-small cell lung cancer.

Only one count was recorded for this clonotype. V usage is TRBV19 and J usage is TRBJ1-6, with a weak D call TRBD1 (5 bases). The CDR3 is 15 residues long. The germline V and J ends were trimmed by 7 bases and 10 bases, with 20 bases remaining between them. The germline V gene encodes CDR1 LNHDA and CDR2 SQIVND (reference sequence). The CDR3: CASTPRQSFNSPLHF. The CDR3 DNA reads as TGTGCCAGTACTCCCAGACAGTCGTTTAACTCACCCCTCCACTTT.

The V call is TRBV5-1, the J call TRBJ2-6; D is unresolved. V dropped 0 bases and J dropped 4 bases, with 11 bases sitting between them. The CDR3 has 16 amino acids. The germline V gene encodes CDR1 SGHRS and CDR2 YFSETQ. DNA for the CDR3: TGCGCCAGCAGCTTGGTACGGAATCTGGGGGCCAACGTCCTGACTTTC. This gives the protein CASSLVRNLGANVLTF.

This clonotype was counted a single time. One base separates it from a far larger clone, so it is likely a read error. The chain joins TRBV6-6 to TRBJ2-1, with a weak D call TRBD1 (6 bases). CDR1 and CDR2 (germline): MNHNY, SVGAGI (reference sequence). The CDR3 has 15 residues. V shed 1 base and J shed 4 bases, with 11 bases lying between them. DNA for the CDR3: TGTGCCAGCAGTTACTGGACAGTTGGATACAATGAGCAGTTCTTC. It codes for CASSYWTVGYNEQFF.

The genes are TRBV19 and TRBJ2-7; D is possibly TRBD1 or TRBD2 (5 bases each). Germline lookup yields CDR1 LNHDA and CDR2 SQIVND (reference sequence). The CDR3 contains 16 residues. Trimming pared 5 bases from V and 5 bases from J, leaving 22 bases between. Written as DNA, the CDR3 is TGTGCCAGTAGTGCCGGGTTGGGGCGAATCGGGGACGAGCAGTACTTC. Translation gives CASSAGLGRIGDEQYF.

The J gene is TRBJ2-7, the V gene TRBV7-2, with a tentative D call TRBD2 (5 bases). Germline V lookup: CDR1 SGHTA, CDR2 FQGNSA. The CDR3 has 17 amino acids. V lost 5 bases and J 0 bases, leaving 20 bases between the germline ends. The CDR3 DNA reads as TGTGCCAGCAGCACGACGACGGGAAGCCTTAGCTCCTACGAGCAGTACTTC. It translates to CASSTTTGSLSSYEQYF.

About this clonotype itself: Sequence at one end of the junction differs from germline and may be a read error. The CDR3 here is CASSSEIAGGRSSYNEQLF. CDR3 nucleotide sequence: TGTGCCAGCAGTTCGGAAATAGCGGGGGGGAGGAGCTCATACAATGAGCAGTTATTC. The chain carries TRBV27 and TRBJ2-1; TRBD2 agrees at 11 bases. The CDR3 consists of 19 residues. Germline values: CDR1 MNHEY, CDR2 SMNVEV (reference sequence).

This clonotype was recorded a few times. The chain has TRBV20-1 and TRBJ2-3; 8 bases line up with TRBD2. This CDR3 is built from 15 residues. V shed 8 bases and J 7 bases; nucleotides not matched to a gene: 17. Germline V gene lookup returns CDR1 DFQATT and CDR2 SNEGSKA (reference sequence). The CDR3 DNA is TGCAGTTTGCGCCGAGGGACTAGGTACTCATATACGCAGTATTTT. Translated, it gives CSLRRGTRYSYTQYF.

This chain joins TRBV6-2 or TRBV6-3 and TRBJ1-5; no clear D gene. Trimming took 5 bases from V and 7 from J, leaving 15 bases between them. The germline CDR1 and CDR2 sequences are MNHEY and SVGEGT. CDR3 size: 14 residues. Here the CDR3 reads CASSEGGSGQPQHF. CDR3 sequence (DNA): TGTGCCAGCAGTGAGGGAGGGTCGGGACAGCCCCAGCATTTT.

This clonotype came up many times. The V call is TRBV20-1, the J call TRBJ1-4; TRBD1 matches 8 bases. The junction had 4 bases not matched to a gene; V was cut back by 3 bases and J by 7 bases. This CDR3 is built from 13 residues. Germline V gene lookup returns CDR1 DFQATT and CDR2 SNEGSKA (reference sequence). Here the CDR3 reads CSARRGQGEKLFF. CDR3 in DNA: TGCAGTGCTAGGCGAGGACAGGGTGAAAAACTGTTTTTT.

The chain employs TRBV27 and TRBJ1-6; TRBD1 is a possible D gene (5 bases). The CDR3 is 16 amino acids. Germline values: CDR1 MNHEY, CDR2 SMNVEV (reference sequence). Between the trimmed V and J ends, which lost 0 bases and 10 bases, there was a span of 16 bases. CDR3 DNA sequence: TGTGCCAGCAGTTTATCGGTCTCCAGGGATGGGTCACCCCTCCACTTT. Translating gives CASSLSVSRDGSPLHF.

The genes are TRBV7-2 and TRBJ2-1; 9 bases line up with TRBD2. V lost 4 bases, J lost 5 bases, and 6 bases stayed unmatched. The CDR3 runs 15 residues. Germline V gene data show CDR1 as SGHTA and CDR2 as FQGNSA. CDR3 in amino acids: CASSYRTSADNEQFF. CDR3 bases: TGTGCCAGCAGCTACCGGACTAGCGCGGACAATGAGCAGTTCTTC.

This clonotype was detected a few times. A far larger clone is a single base away, which makes a read error likely. The V and J genes are TRBV6-2 or TRBV6-3 and TRBJ2-5; D uncertain. The germline gives CDR1 MNHEY, CDR2 SVGEGT. Trimming cost V 6 bases and J 1 base, with 6 bases left between them. There are 12 residues in the CDR3. This CDR3 is CASRYTQETQYF. CDR3 coding DNA: TGTGCCAGCAGGTACACCCAAGAGACCCAGTACTTC.

About this clonotype itself: Since a far larger clone is one base different, this is likely a read error. This chain uses TRBV27 with TRBJ1-2, with D perhaps matching TRBD1 (5 bases). The germline CDR1 and CDR2 sequences are MNHEY and SMNVEV (reference sequence). This CDR3 contains 12 residues. The CDR3 loop reads CASSLTAHGYNF. CDR3 sequence (DNA): TGTGCCAGCAGCTTGACAGCACATGGCTACAACTTC.

The chain couples TRBV27 to TRBJ1-5; possibly TRBD1 for D (5 bases). With 5 bases removed from V and 1 base from J, the gap between germline ends came to 15 bases. The germline gives CDR1 MNHEY, CDR2 SMNVEV (reference sequence). The CDR3 totals 16 residues. The CDR3 sequence: CASSPRTWGSNQPQHF. CDR3 in DNA: TGTGCCAGCAGTCCTCGGACATGGGGGAGCAATCAGCCCCAGCATTTT.

CDR3: CASSESSGANVLTF. The CDR3 bases are TGTGCCAGCAGCGAAAGCTCTGGGGCCAACGTCCTGACTTTC. The rearrangement joins TRBV27 to TRBJ2-6; no clear D gene. In germline, CDR1 is MNHEY, CDR2 SMNVEV (reference sequence). Trimming stripped 6 bases from V and 0 bases from J, with 6 bases between. The CDR3 runs to 14 residues.

The chain carries TRBV7-3 and TRBJ1-6; 9 nucleotides line up with TRBD1. Germline CDR1 reads SGHTA; CDR2 reads FQGTGA. J was trimmed by 9 bases and V by 5 bases; bases with no gene match: 11. The CDR3 is 16 residues long. The CDR3 DNA reads TGTGCCAGCAGCGTTGGACCTGTGACAGGGGGTTCACCCCTCCACTTT. Translation gives CASSVGPVTGGSPLHF.

This clonotype is medium-sized in the sample. The J gene is TRBJ2-3, the V gene TRBV7-3, with D perhaps TRBD1 (5 bases). The length of the CDR3 is 13 residues. V was trimmed by 4 bases and J by 8 bases, leaving 13 bases between them. Germline V gives CDR1 SGHTA, CDR2 FQGTGA. The DNA for the CDR3 is TGTGCCAGCAGCTCCCAGGGTCTGGTTACGCAGTATTTT. The encoded protein is CASSSQGLVTQYF.

The chain employs TRBV28 and TRBJ2-2, with D perhaps matching TRBD2 (7 bases). Between the trimmed V and J ends, which lost 3 bases and 4 bases, there was a span of 15 bases. Germline CDR1 reads MDHEN; CDR2 reads SYDVKM. The CDR3 contains 16 residues. In DNA form, the CDR3 reads TGTGCCAGCAGTTTTTGGGGGGGGGCAAGCACCGGGGAGCTGTTTTTT. Translated: CASSFWGGASTGELFF.

The V gene is TRBV6-1, the J gene TRBJ2-2; weak D call: TRBD1 (6 bases). The CDR3 sequence is 15 residues long. Trimming left V 1 base short and J 6 bases short, with 12 bases between. The germline V gene has CDR1 MNHNS and CDR2 SASEGT. CDR3 nucleotide sequence: TGTGCCAGCAGTGAAGAGGCAGGGGATCCCGGGGAGCTGTTTTTT. Translating gives CASSEEAGDPGELFF.

This clonotype is medium-sized in the sample. The chain recombines TRBV19 with TRBJ2-5; no clear D gene. V was cut by 6 bases and J by 1 base, with 9 bases left in between. The CDR3 runs 13 residues. Germline CDR1 is LNHDA and CDR2 is SQIVND (reference sequence). Here the CDR3 reads CASSRRSQETQYF. The CDR3, as DNA: TGTGCCAGTAGCAGACGCTCCCAAGAGACCCAGTACTTC.

This clonotype was counted ten times or more. J is TRBJ2-6 and V is TRBV7-9; TRBD1 is a possible D gene (5 bases). The germline V gene has CDR1 SEHNR and CDR2 FQNEAQ (reference sequence). The CDR3 totals 18 residues. The ends were cut back, 3 bases at V and 0 bases at J, with 15 bases in the middle. The CDR3 sequence: CASSLWGHTLSGANVLTF. In nucleotides, the CDR3 is TGTGCCAGCAGCTTGTGGGGCCACACTCTCTCTGGGGCCAACGTCCTGACTTTC.

Turning to this clonotype: One junction end disagrees with the germline gene, perhaps due to a read error. The chain is built from TRBV6-2 or TRBV6-3 and TRBJ2-7; tentatively, D is TRBD1 or TRBD2 (5 bases each). The CDR3 is 13 amino acids. Germline assignment: CDR1 MNHEY and CDR2 SVGEGT. The CDR3 here is CASSRGVSHEQYF. In nucleotides, the CDR3 is TGTGCCAGCAGTAGAGGGGTCTCCCACGAGCAGTACTTC.

By sample share, this clonotype is medium-sized (0.01 to 0.1%). The gene calls are TRBV5-1 and TRBJ2-7; weak D call: TRBD1 (5 bases). Between the trimmed V and J ends, which lost 1 base and 1 base, there was a span of 18 bases. The CDR3 covers 17 residues. Per germline, CDR1 SGHRS and CDR2 YFSETQ. CDR3 coding DNA: TGCGCCAGCAGCTTGAGTGGGGCAAGTGGTCCATCCTACGAGCAGTACTTC. It yields the protein CASSLSGASGPSYEQYF.

The rearrangement joins TRBV7-3 to TRBJ2-3; D is unclear. With 6 bases removed from V and 3 bases from J, the gap between germline ends came to 13 bases. The CDR3 runs to 14 residues. Germline V gene sequence: CDR1 SGHTA, CDR2 FQGTGA. DNA for the CDR3: TGTGCCAGCAGTCCCTCGATCGGAACAGATACGCAGTATTTT. Protein product: CASSPSIGTDTQYF.

With respect to this clonotype: It is likely a read error: a sequence one base away is far more abundant. Here the CDR3 DNA reads TGTGCCACCAGTCTCGGTAGCGCCAATGAGCAGTACTTC. Translated: CATSLGSANEQYF. The rearrangement links TRBV24-1 to TRBJ2-7, with D perhaps matching TRBD2 (5 bases). Germline loops: CDR1 KGHDR, CDR2 SFDVKD. V was pared by 6 bases and J by 7 bases, with 15 bases between. CDR3 length: 13 residues.

The chain carries TRBV19 and TRBJ1-2; D call uncertain. Trimming removed 4 bases from V and 4 bases from J, with 10 bases in between. CDR1 LNHDA and CDR2 SQIVND come from the germline V gene (reference sequence). This CDR3 has 13 amino acids. CDR3 in amino acids: CASSNTAGYGYTF. CDR3 DNA: TGTGCCAGTAGTAACACGGCCGGCTATGGCTACACCTTC.

The V call is TRBV12-3 or TRBV12-4, the J call TRBJ1-6; no reliable D call. V was trimmed by 6 bases and J by 6 bases, leaving 9 bases between them. The CDR3 runs to 13 residues. The CDR3: CASSPDVNSPLHF. The CDR3 DNA follows: TGTGCCAGCAGCCCGGACGTTAATTCACCCCTCCACTTT.

This clonotype was seen ten or more times. This chain joins TRBV5-1 and TRBJ2-5; TRBD1 matches at 8 bases. The V and J ends lost 3 bases and 4 bases, in that order; junction bases with no gene match: 8. Per germline, CDR1 SGHRS and CDR2 YFSETQ. This CDR3 is built from 15 residues. CDR3 in amino acids: CASSSTSGGRETQYF. The CDR3 DNA reads as TGCGCCAGCAGCTCCACCTCAGGGGGCCGAGAGACCCAGTACTTC.

This clonotype was counted at least ten times. The J gene is TRBJ1-1, the V gene TRBV6-1, with unresolved D. Deletions cut 7 bases from V and 1 base from J, with 16 bases between. This CDR3 contains 15 residues. Germline values: CDR1 MNHNS, CDR2 SASEGT. The CDR3 coding sequence is TGTGCCAGCATAATCGTAGGGAGAGGGAACACTGAAGCTTTCTTT. Amino acid sequence: CASIIVGRGNTEAFF.

The rearrangement uses TRBV19 and TRBJ1-5, with D unclear. Germline V gene lookup returns CDR1 LNHDA and CDR2 SQIVND (reference sequence). The CDR3 is 13 amino acids. V was clipped by 4 bases and J by 5 bases, with 9 bases between them. The CDR3 region is CASSTDQYQPQHF. Written as DNA, the CDR3 is TGTGCCAGTAGTACAGATCAGTATCAGCCCCAGCATTTT.

A word on this clonotype: A far larger clone is just one base off, so this is likely a read error. V gene TRBV6-8 combines with J gene TRBJ2-2, with no clear D. The CDR3 contains 14 residues. Germline-derived CDR1 and CDR2 are MNHGY and SAAAGT. Trimming took 0 bases from V and 9 from J, leaving 11 bases between them. The CDR3 DNA reads as TGTGCCAGCAGTTACTCAGAGGCGACCTGGGAGCTGTTTTTT. Translated, it gives CASSYSEATWELFF.